The 7 T cell receptor beta chains presented below share a single source sample, sequenced in a study of T cell responses to AZD1222 COVID-19 vaccine. Produced via immunoSEQ multiplex PCR; TCRdb's table is partial and in-frame only. The sample records under 150,000 clones, around nine tenths being singletons. Here the sequenced sample was peripheral blood, taken on day 0 of AZD1222 vaccination. These receptor sequences come from an adult in good health.

The chain combines TRBV28 with TRBJ2-7, with 9 bases identical to TRBD2. Unmatched junction bases numbered 14, after V lost 1 base and J lost 7 bases. The CDR3 contains 17 residues. CDR1 is MDHEN, CDR2 SYDVKM, per germline. CDR3 sequence (DNA): TGTGCCAGCAGTTTATCCGGGGGAGCTAGCGGGACGATGGAGCAGTACTTC. The encoded protein is CASSLSGGASGTMEQYF.

V is TRBV5-1 and J is TRBJ1-2, with a weak D call TRBD1 (5 bases). The germline V and J ends were trimmed by 7 bases and 0 bases, with 16 bases remaining between them. Germline V CDR1 and CDR2: SGHRS, YFSETQ. There are 15 residues in the CDR3. CDR3 DNA: TGCGCCAGCGGAGCGGGCAGGGATTCTAACTATGGCTACACCTTC. Its translation: CASGAGRDSNYGYTF.

This clone was observed once. The chain is built from TRBV6-5 and TRBJ2-7; 9 nucleotides align to TRBD2. Looked up from germline, CDR1 is MNHEY and CDR2 is SVGAGI. The CDR3 spans 14 residues. V was clipped by 6 bases and J by 4 bases; unmatched bases: 7. The CDR3 region has the DNA TGTGCCAGCAGGTATGCGGGAGGGGGATACGAGCAGTACTTC. It codes for CASRYAGGGYEQYF.

J is TRBJ1-5 and V is TRBV25-1; D is undetermined. V was cut by 0 bases and J by 1 base, with 7 bases left in between. Germline V lookup: CDR1 MGHDK, CDR2 SYGVNS. The CDR3 runs to 15 residues. CDR3 in amino acids: CASSEYSASNQPQHF. The DNA of the CDR3 is TGTGCCAGCAGTGAATACTCCGCCAGCAATCAGCCCCAGCATTTT. The whole variable domain, remainder taken from reference TRBV25-1 and TRBJ1-5, is EADIYQTPRYLVIGTGKKITLECSQTMGHDKMYWYQQDPGMELHLIHYSYGVNSTEKGDLSSESTVSRIRTEHFPLTLESARPSHTSQYLCASSEYSASNQPQHFGDGTRLSIL.

Here the CDR3 reads CASSLAQGSISYEQYF. The CDR3 DNA reads as TGTGCCAGCAGTTTAGCCCAGGGGTCCATCTCCTACGAGCAGTACTTC. The chain links TRBV27 to TRBJ2-7; D perhaps matches TRBD1 (6 bases). The CDR3 is 16 residues long. Germline CDR1 and CDR2: MNHEY and SMNVEV (reference sequence). Deletions cut 2 bases from V and 0 bases from J, with 14 bases between.

CDR3 loop: CASSLGQFMNTEAFF. The DNA for the CDR3 is TGTGCCAGCAGCTTAGGACAGTTCATGAACACTGAAGCTTTCTTT. The chain links TRBV5-4 to TRBJ1-1, with a possible D match to TRBD1 (6 bases). The germline V and J ends were trimmed by 2 bases and 0 bases, with 11 bases remaining between them. CDR1 and CDR2 (germline): SGHNT, YYREEE (reference sequence). The CDR3 runs to 15 residues. Looking up the rest from reference TRBV5-4 and TRBJ1-1 gives the full variable domain: ETGVTQSPTHLIKTRGQQVTLRCSSQSGHNTVSWYQQALGQGPQFIFQYYREEENGRGNFPPRFSGLQFPNYSSELNVNALELDDSALYLCASSLGQFMNTEAFFGQGTRLTVV.

The chain combines TRBV4-3 with TRBJ1-6; 7 bases are shared with TRBD1. Losses at the gene ends were 1 base for V and 8 bases for J; bases not matched to a gene: 8. This CDR3 contains 16 residues. Germline V gene lookup returns CDR1 LGHNA and CDR2 YSLEER. This CDR3 reads CASSQGEGTADSPLHF. In nucleotides, the CDR3 is TGCGCCAGCAGCCAAGGGGAAGGGACAGCCGATTCACCCCTCCACTTT.